What follows describes a single TCR beta chain. Its specificity is unknown. The source of the sample is a study of cytomegalovirus exposure and HLA in healthy donors. It was with 60 Vbeta and 13 Jbeta primers that the PCR ran. The data were produced by immunoSEQ multiplex PCR, yet TCRdb's version contains in-frame clones alone and is incomplete. The table records roughly 260,000 clones, approximately 84% of them present only once. The CDR3 consists of 14 residues. V was cut by 5 bases and J by 3 bases, with 14 bases left in between. CDR1 is SEHNR and CDR2 is FQNEAQ in the germline V gene (reference sequence). Study-level results: Later genetic work tied a missense DCLRE1C variant to beta-chain V and J trimming. Many donors shared some public TCRs, even though most TCR sequences were rare.

The J gene is TRBJ2-7, the V gene TRBV7-9; D is ambiguous. Sequencing used PBMCs. The source of this sequence is a woman aged 40 to 50 in good health and CMV-seropositive. For the CDR3, the DNA is TGTGCCAGCAGCCCTACCGACAAGATCTACGAGCAGTACTTC. Translated, it gives CASSPTDKIYEQYF. Supplemented by reference TRBV7-9 and TRBJ2-7, the full variable domain reads DTGVSQNPRHKITKRGQNVTFRCDPISEHNRLYWYRQTLGQGPEFLTYFQNEAQLEKSRLLSDRFSAERPKGSFSTLEIQRTEQGDSAMYLCASSPTDKIYEQYFGPGTRLTVT.